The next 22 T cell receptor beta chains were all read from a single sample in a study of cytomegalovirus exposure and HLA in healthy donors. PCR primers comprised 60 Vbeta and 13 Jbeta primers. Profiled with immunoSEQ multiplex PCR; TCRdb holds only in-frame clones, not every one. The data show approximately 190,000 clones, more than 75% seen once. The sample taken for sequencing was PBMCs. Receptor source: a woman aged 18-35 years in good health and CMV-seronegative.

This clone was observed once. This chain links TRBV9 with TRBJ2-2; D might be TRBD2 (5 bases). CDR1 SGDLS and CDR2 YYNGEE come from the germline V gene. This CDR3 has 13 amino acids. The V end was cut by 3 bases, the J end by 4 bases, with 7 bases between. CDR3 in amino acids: CASSGTVTGELFF. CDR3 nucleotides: TGTGCCAGCAGCGGGACTGTCACCGGGGAGCTGTTTTTT.

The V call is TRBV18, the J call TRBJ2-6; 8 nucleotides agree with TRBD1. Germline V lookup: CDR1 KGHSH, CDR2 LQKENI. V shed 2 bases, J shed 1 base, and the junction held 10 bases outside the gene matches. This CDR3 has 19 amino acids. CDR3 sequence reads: CASSPRGQASVSGANVLTF. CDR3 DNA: TGTGCCAGCTCACCAAGGGGACAGGCGAGCGTTTCTGGGGCCAACGTCCTGACTTTC.

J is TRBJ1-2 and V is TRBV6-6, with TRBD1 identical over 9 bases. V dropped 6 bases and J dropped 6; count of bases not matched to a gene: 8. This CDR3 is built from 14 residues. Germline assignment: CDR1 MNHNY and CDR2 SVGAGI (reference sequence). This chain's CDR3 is CASRTTDRGHGYTF. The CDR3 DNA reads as TGTGCCAGCAGGACAACGGACAGGGGCCATGGCTACACCTTC.

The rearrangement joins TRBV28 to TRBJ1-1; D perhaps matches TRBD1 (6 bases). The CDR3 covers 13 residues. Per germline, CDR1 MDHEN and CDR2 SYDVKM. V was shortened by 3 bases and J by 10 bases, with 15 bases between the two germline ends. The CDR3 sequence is CASSFRQAGRAFF. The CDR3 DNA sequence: TGTGCCAGCAGTTTCCGACAGGCGGGTAGAGCTTTCTTT.

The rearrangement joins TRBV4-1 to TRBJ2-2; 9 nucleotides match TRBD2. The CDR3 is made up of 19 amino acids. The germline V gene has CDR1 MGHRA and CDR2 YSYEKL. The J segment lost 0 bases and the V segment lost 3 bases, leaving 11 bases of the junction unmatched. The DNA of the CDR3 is TGCGCCAGCAGCCATGAAAGGGGTAGCGGGGGCCCGAACACCGGGGAGCTGTTTTTT. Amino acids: CASSHERGSGGPNTGELFF.

DNA of the CDR3: TGTGCCAGCAGCCCTTTCCCGGGGGGTAGCACAGATACGCAGTATTTT. This encodes CASSPFPGGSTDTQYF. V and J are TRBV7-2 and TRBJ2-3; 7 nucleotides match TRBD2. CDR3 length equals 16 residues. The junction had 8 bases not matched to a gene; V was cut back by 5 bases and J by 0 bases. The germline V gene has CDR1 SGHTA and CDR2 FQGNSA. The whole variable domain, remainder taken from reference TRBV7-2 and TRBJ2-3, is GAGVSQSPSNKVTEKGKDVELRCDPISGHTALYWYRQSLGQGLEFLIYFQGNSAPDKSGLPSDRFSAERTGGSVSTLTIQRTQQEDSAVYLCASSPFPGGSTDTQYFGPGTRLTVL.

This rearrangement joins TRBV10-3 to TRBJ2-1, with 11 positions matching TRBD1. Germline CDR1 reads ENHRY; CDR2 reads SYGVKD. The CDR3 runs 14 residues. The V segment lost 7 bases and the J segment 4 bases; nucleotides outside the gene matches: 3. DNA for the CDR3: TGTGCCATCAAAGGGACAGGGGGGTACAATGAGCAGTTCTTC. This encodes CAIKGTGGYNEQFF.

CDR3 residues: CASSSYRASGQETQYF. Here the CDR3 DNA reads TGTGCCAGCAGCTCATACAGGGCCTCGGGACAAGAGACCCAGTACTTC. J is TRBJ2-5 and V is TRBV13; D may be TRBD1 (6 bases). Trimming stripped 4 bases from V and 2 bases from J, with 17 bases between. Germline V gene lookup returns CDR1 PRHDT and CDR2 FYEKMQ (reference sequence). This CDR3 region has 16 residues.

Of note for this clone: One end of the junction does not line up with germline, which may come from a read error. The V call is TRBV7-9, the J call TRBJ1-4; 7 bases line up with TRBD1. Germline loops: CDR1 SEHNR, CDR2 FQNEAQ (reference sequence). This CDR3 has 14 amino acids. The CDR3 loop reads CSSSSSTGREKLFF. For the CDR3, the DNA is TGTTCCAGCAGCTCGTCGACAGGGAGGGAAAAACTGTTTTTT.

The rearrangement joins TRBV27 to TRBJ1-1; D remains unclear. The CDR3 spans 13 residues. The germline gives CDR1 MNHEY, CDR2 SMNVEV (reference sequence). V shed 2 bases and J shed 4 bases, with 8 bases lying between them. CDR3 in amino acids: CASSLGESTEAFF. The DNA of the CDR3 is TGTGCCAGCAGTTTAGGGGAGTCCACTGAAGCTTTCTTT.

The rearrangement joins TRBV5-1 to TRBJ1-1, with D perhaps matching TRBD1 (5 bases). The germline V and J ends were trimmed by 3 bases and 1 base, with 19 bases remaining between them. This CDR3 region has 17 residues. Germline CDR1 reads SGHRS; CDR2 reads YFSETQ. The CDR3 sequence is CASSSPAGRISNTEAFF. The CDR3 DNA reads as TGCGCCAGCAGCTCCCCGGCGGGGCGAATTTCGAACACTGAAGCTTTCTTT.

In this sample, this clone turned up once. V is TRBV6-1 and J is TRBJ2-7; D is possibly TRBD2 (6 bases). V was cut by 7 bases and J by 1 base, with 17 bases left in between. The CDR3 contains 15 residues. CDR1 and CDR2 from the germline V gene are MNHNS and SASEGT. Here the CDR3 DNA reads TGTGCCAGCAAGATAGCGGATAGCCTGTCCTACGAGCAGTACTTC. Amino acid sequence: CASKIADSLSYEQYF.

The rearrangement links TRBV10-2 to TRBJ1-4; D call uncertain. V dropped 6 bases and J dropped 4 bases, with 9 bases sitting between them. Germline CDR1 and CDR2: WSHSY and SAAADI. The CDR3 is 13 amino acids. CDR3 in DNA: TGCGCCAGCAGCATACGGGTTAATGAAAAACTGTTTTTT. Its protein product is CASSIRVNEKLFF.

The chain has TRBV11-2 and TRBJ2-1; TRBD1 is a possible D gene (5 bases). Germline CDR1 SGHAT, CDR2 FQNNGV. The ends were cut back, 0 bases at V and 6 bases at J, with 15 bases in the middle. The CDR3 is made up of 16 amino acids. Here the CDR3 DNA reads TGTGCCAGCAGCTTAGAGGGGCGCTATCTCTCCAATGAGCAGTTCTTC. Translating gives CASSLEGRYLSNEQFF.

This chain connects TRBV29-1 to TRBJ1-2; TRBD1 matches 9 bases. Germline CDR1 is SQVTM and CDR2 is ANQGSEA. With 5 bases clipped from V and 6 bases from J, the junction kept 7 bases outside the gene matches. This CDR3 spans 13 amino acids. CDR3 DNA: TGCAGCGTTCGCGGGACAGGGTCGAATGGCTACACCTTC. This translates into CSVRGTGSNGYTF.

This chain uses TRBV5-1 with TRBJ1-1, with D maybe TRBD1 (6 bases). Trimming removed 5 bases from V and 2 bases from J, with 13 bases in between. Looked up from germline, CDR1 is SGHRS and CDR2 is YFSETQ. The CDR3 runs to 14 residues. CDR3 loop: CASSYRDTNTEAFF. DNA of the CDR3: TGCGCCAGCAGTTACCGGGACACCAACACTGAAGCTTTCTTT. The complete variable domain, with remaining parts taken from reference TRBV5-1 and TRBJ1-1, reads KAGVTQTPRYLIKTRGQQVTLSCSPISGHRSVSWYQQTPGQGLQFLFEYFSETQRNKGNFPGRFSGRQFSNSRSEMNVSTLELGDSALYLCASSYRDTNTEAFFGQGTRLTVV.

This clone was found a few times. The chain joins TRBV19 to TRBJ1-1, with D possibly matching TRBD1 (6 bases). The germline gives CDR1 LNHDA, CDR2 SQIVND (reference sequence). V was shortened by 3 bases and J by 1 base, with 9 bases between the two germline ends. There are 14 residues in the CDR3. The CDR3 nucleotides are TGTGCCAGTAGTATTGGCAGGGGGAACACTGAAGCTTTCTTT. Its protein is CASSIGRGNTEAFF.

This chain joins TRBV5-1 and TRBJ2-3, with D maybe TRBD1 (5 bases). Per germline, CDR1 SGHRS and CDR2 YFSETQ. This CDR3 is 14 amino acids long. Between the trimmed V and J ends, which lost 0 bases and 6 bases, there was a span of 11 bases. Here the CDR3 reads CASSLVVGQDTQYF. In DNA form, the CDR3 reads TGCGCCAGCAGCTTGGTAGTGGGGCAGGATACGCAGTATTTT. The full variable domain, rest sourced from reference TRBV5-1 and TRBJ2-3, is KAGVTQTPRYLIKTRGQQVTLSCSPISGHRSVSWYQQTPGQGLQFLFEYFSETQRNKGNFPGRFSGRQFSNSRSEMNVSTLELGDSALYLCASSLVVGQDTQYFGPGTRLTVL.

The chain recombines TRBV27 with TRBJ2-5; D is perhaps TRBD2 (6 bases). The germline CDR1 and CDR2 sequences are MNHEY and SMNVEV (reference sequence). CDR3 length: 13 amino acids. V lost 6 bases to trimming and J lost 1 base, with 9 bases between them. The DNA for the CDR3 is TGTGCCAGCAGCTACGGGAGCCAAGAGACCCAGTACTTC. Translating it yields CASSYGSQETQYF.

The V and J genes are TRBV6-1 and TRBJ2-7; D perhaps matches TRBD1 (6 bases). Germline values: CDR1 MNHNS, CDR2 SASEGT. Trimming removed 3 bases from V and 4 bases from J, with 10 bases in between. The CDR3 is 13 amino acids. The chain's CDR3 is CASSEYRAYEQYF. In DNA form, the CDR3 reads TGTGCCAGCAGTGAGTACAGGGCATACGAGCAGTACTTC.

The CDR3 loop is CASSKQGEVNGYTF. The CDR3 DNA is TGTGCCAGCAGCAAACAGGGGGAAGTTAATGGCTACACCTTC. The chain links TRBV6-6 to TRBJ1-2; TRBD1 matches at 8 bases. Losses at the gene ends were 6 bases for V and 6 bases for J; bases not matched to a gene: 9. Germline V gives CDR1 MNHNY, CDR2 SVGAGI (reference sequence). This CDR3 spans 14 amino acids.

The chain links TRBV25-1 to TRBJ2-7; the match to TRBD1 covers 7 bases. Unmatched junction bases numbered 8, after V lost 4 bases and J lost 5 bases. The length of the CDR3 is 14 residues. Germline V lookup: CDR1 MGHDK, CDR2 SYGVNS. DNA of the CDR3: TGTGCCAGCAGTGCCCCCGACAGGGCCGACGAGCAGTACTTC. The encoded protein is CASSAPDRADEQYF.